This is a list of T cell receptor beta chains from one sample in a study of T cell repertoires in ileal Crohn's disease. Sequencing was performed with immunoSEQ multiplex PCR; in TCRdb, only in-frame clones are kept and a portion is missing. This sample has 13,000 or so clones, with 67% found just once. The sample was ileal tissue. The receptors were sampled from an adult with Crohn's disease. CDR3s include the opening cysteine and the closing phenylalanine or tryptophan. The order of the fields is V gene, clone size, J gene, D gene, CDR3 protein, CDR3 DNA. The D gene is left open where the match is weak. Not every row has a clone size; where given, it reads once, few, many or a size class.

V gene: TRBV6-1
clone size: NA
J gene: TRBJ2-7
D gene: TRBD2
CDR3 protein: CASSVRLAGGSYEQYF
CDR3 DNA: TGTGCCAGCAGTGTCCGACTAGCGGGGGGGTCCTACGAGCAGTACTTC

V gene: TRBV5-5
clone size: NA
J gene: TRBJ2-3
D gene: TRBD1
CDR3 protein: CASSLEWGQVKYF
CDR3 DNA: TGTGCCAGCAGCTTGGAATGGGGACAGGTTAAGTATTTT

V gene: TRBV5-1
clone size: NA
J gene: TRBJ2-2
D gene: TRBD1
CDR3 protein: CASSAKRTGGNTGELFF
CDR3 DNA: TGCGCCAGCAGCGCTAAAAGGACAGGAGGGAACACCGGGGAGCTGTTTTTT

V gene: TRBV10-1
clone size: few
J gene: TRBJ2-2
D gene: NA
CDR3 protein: CASSRDSGSTGELFF
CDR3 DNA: TGCGCCAGCAGTCGGGACTCAGGGAGCACCGGGGAGCTGTTTTTT

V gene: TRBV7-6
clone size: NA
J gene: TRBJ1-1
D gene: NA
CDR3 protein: CASSLGLDGTEAFF
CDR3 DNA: TGTGCCAGCAGCTTAGGGTTAGATGGGACTGAAGCCTTCTTT

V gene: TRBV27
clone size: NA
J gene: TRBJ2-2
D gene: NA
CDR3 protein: CASSFGGTNTGELFF
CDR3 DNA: TGTGCCAGCAGTTTCGGCGGGACAAACACCGGGGAGCTGTTTTTT

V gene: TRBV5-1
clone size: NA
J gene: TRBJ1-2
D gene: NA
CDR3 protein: CASSLGPQGLDYGYTF
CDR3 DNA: TGCGCCAGCAGCTTAGGGCCCCAAGGGCTTGACTATGGCTACACCTTC

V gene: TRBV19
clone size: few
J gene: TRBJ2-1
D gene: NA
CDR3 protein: CASTQGRQVNEQFF
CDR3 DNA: TGTGCCAGTACCCAAGGGCGGCAGGTAAATGAGCAGTTCTTC

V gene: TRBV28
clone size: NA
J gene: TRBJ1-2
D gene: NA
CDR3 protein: CASQIGGINGYTF
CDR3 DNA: TGTGCCAGCCAAATAGGGGGGATCAACGGCTACACCTTC

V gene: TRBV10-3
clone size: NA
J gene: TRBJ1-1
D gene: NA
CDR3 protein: CAISEREGEAFF
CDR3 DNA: TGTGCCATCAGTGAGAGGGAGGGTGAAGCTTTCTTT

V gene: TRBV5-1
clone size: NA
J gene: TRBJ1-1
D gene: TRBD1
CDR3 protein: CASSLQGPSNTEAFF
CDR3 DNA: TGCGCCAGCAGCTTACAGGGGCCTAGTAACACTGAAGCTTTCTTT

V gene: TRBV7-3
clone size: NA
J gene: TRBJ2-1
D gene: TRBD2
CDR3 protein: CASSLGLAGPGEQFF
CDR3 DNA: TGTGCCAGCAGCCTCGGGCTAGCGGGGCCTGGGGAGCAGTTCTTC

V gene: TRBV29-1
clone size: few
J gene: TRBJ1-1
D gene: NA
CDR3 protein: CSGGLKNTEAFF
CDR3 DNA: TGCAGCGGAGGGTTAAAAAACACTGAAGCTTTCTTT

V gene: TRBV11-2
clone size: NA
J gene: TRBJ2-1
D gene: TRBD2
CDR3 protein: CASSGLAGVFYNEQFF
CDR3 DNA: TGTGCCAGCAGCGGACTAGCGGGGGTGTTCTACAATGAGCAGTTCTTC

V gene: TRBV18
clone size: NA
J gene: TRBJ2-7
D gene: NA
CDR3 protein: CASSPPGEGNYEQYF
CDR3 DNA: TGTGCCAGCTCACCACCCGGAGAGGGCAACTACGAGCAGTACTTC

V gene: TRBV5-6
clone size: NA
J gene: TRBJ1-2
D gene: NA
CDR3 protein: CASSLGVNYGYTF
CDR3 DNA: TGTGCCAGCAGCTTGGGAGTTAACTATGGCTACACCTTC

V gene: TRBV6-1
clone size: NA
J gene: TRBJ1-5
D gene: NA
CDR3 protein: CASGAQNSNQPQHF
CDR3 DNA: TGTGCCAGCGGGGCACAGAATAGCAATCAGCCCCAGCATTTT

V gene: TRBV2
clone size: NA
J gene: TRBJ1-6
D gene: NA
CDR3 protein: CASSEGGLYNSPLHF
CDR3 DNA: TGTGCCAGCAGCGAGGGGGGGCTTTATAATTCACCCCTCCACTTT

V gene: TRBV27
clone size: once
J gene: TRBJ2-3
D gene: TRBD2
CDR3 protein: CASCTSGVSTDTQYF
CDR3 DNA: TGTGCCAGCTGTACTAGCGGGGTCAGCACAGATACGCAGTATTTT

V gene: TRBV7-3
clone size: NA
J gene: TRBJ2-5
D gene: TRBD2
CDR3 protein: CASSPSGTSGSQETQYF
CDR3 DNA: TGTGCCAGCAGCCCCTCCGGGACTAGCGGATCCCAAGAGACCCAGTACTTC

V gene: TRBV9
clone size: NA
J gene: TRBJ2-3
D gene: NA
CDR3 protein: CASSSSDYRTDTQYF
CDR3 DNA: TGTGCCAGCAGCTCCTCAGACTACCGCACAGATACGCAGTATTTT

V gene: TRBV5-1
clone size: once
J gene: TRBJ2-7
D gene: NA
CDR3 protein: CASSLASTSYEQYF
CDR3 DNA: TGCGCCAGCAGCTTGGCCTCGACTTCCTACGAGCAGTACTTC

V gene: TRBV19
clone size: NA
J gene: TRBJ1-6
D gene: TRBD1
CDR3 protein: CASSIDATGTGRDSPLHF
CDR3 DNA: TGTGCCAGTAGTATAGATGCCACCGGGACAGGGAGGGATTCACCCCTCCACTTT